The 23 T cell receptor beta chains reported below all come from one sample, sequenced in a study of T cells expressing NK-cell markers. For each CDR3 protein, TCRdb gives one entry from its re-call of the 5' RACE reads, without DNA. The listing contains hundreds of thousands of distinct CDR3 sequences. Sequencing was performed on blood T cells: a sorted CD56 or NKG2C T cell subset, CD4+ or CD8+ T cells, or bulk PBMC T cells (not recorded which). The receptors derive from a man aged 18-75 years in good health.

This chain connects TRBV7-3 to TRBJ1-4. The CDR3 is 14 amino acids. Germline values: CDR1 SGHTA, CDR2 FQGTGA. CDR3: CASSLKQLNEKLFF.

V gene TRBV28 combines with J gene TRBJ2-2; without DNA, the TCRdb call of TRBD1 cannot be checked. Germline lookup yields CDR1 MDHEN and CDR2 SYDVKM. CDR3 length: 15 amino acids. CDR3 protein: CASSLRQGGAGELFF.

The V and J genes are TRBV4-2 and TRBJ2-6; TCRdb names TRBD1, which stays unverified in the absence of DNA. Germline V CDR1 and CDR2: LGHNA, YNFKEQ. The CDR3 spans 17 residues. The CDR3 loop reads CASSQTGQGTGANVLTF.

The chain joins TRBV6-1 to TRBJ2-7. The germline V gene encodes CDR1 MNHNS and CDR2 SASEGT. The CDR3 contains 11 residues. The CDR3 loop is CASSSTSEQYF.

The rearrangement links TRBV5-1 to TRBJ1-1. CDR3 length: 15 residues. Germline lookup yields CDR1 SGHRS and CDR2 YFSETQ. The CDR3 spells CASSLGFRRDTEAFF.

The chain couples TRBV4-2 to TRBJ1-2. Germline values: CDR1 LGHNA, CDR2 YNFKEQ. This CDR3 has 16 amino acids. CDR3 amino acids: CASSQAMSLANYGYTF.

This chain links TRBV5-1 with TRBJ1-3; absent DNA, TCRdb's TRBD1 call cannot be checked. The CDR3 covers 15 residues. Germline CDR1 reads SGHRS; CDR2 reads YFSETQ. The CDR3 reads CASSLWTGGGNTIYF.

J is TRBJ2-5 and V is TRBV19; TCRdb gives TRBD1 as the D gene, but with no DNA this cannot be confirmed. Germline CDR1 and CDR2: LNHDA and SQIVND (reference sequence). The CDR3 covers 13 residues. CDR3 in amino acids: CATTRGQGRTQYF.

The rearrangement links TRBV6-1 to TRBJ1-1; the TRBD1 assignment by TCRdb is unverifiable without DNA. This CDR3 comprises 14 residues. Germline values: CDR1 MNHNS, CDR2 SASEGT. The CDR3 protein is CASYSQGGDTEAFF.

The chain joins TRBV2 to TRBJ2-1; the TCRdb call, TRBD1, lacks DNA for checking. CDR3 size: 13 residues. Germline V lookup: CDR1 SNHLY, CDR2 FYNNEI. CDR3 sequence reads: CASSRDREDEQFF.

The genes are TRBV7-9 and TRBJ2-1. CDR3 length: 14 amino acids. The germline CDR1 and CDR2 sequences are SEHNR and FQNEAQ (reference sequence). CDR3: CASSLVDGRSEQFF.

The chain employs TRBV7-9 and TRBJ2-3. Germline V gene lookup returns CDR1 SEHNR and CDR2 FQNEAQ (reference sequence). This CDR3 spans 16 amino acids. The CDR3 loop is CASSASTILKTDTQYF.

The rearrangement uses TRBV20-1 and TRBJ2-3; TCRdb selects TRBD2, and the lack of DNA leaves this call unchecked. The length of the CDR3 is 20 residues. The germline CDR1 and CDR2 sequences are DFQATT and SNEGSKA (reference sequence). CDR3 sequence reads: CSARDGKGLAGGPRTDTQYF.

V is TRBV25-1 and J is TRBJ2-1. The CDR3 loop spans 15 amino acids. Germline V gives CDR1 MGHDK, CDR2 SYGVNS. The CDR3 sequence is CASSESAWQQNEQFF.

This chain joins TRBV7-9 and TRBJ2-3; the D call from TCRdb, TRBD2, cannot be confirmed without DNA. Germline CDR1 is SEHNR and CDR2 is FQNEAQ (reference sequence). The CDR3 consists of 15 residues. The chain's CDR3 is CASRNSGASTDTQYF.

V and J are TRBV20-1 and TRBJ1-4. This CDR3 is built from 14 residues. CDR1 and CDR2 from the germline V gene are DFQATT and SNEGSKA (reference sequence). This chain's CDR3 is CSARTAGYNEKLFF.

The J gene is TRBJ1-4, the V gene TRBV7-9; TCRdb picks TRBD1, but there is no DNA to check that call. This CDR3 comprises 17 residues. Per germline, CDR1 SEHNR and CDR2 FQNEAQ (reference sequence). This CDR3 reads CASSPGTGGPTNEKLFF.

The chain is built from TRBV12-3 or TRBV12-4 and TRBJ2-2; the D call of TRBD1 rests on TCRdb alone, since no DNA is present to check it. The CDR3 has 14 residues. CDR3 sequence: CASRTGANTGELFF.

CDR3 in amino acids: CASWTGKQPQHF. The chain has TRBV28 and TRBJ1-5; checking the TCRdb D call of TRBD1 is not possible without DNA. Germline-derived CDR1 and CDR2 are MDHEN and SYDVKM. CDR3 length: 12 amino acids.

The CDR3 is CASQGSPHEQYF. The chain employs TRBV6-4 and TRBJ2-7; the D gene TCRdb calls, TRBD1, cannot be checked with no DNA. This CDR3 has 12 amino acids. CDR1 is MRHNA and CDR2 is SNTAGT in the germline V gene.

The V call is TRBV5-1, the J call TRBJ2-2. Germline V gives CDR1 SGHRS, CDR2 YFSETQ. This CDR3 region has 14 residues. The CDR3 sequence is CASRVVSSTGELFF.

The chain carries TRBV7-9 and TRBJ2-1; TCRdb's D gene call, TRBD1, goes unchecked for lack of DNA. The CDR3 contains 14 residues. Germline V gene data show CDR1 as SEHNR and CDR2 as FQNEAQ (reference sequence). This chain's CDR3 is CASNNDRERNEQFF.

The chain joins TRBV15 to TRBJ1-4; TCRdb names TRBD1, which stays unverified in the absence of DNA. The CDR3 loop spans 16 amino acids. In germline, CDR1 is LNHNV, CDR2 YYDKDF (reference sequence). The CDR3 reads CATSRDYGAVGEKLFF.